The T cell receptor (beta chain) under discussion was sequenced for a study of shared T cell receptors in the human thymus. Here immunoSEQ multiplex PCR was the method, and the copy in TCRdb shows in-frame clones only, minus some. The sample lists about 660,000 clones, over 75% seen once, with roughly 0.0087% in the top ten. This CDR3 has 14 residues. Germline V gives CDR1 LGHNA, CDR2 YSLEER. Trimming took off 0 bases at V and 4 bases at J, with 10 bases between the two ends. This same sample was also taken into another study, of human thymus T cells. As reported in that work: Finnish infants who were healthy and having corrective surgery for congenital heart defects made up the donors. Thymic and blood repertoires seemed to show skewed V and J gene use. Thymic TCR repertoires of unrelated people reportedly overlapped highly.

The sample consisted of thymocytes. The TCR sequence derives from a boy in the first two years of life with a congenital heart defect. The rearrangement joins TRBV4-3 to TRBJ2-7; D remains ambiguous. CDR3 in DNA: TGCGCCAGCAGCCAAGATAGCCGCCCTTACGAGCAGTACTTC. As protein: CASSQDSRPYEQYF.